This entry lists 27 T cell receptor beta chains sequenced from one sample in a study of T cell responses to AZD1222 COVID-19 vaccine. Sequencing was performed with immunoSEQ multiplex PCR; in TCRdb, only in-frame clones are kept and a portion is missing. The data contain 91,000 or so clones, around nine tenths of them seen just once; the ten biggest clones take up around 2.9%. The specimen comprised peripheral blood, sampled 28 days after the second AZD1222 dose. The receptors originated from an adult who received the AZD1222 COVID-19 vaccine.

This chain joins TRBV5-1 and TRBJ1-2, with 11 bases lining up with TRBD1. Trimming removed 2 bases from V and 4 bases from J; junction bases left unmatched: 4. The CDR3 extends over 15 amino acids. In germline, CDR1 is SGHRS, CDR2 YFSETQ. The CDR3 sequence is CASSFGQGASYGYTF. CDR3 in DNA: TGCGCCAGCAGCTTCGGACAGGGGGCCAGCTATGGCTACACCTTC.

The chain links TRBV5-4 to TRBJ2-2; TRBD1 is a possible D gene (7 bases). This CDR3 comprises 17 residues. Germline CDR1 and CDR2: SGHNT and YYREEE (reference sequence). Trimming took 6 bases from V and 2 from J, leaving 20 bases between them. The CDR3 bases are TGTGCCAGCACCCGCGGCGGAGGGACAGACAACACCGGGGAGCTGTTTTTT. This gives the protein CASTRGGGTDNTGELFF.

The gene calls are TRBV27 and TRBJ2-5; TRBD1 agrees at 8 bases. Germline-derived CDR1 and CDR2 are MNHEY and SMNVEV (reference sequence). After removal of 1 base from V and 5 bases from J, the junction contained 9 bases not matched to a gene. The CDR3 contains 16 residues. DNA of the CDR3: TGTGCCAGCAGTTTATTAGGTCAGGGGGCTGGGGAGACCCAGTACTTC. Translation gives CASSLLGQGAGETQYF.

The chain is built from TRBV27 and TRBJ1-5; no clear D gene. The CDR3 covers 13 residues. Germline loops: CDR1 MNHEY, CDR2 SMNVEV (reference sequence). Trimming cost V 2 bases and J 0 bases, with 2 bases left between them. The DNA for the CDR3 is TGTGCCAGCAGTTTAGATAGCAATCAGCCCCAGCATTTT. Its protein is CASSLDSNQPQHF.

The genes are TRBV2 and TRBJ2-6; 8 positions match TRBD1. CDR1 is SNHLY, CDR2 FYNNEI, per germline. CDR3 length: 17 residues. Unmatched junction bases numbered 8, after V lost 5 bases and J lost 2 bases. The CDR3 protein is CASSRQGTIPGANVLTF. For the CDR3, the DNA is TGTGCCAGCAGTCGACAGGGGACCATCCCTGGGGCCAACGTCCTGACTTTC.

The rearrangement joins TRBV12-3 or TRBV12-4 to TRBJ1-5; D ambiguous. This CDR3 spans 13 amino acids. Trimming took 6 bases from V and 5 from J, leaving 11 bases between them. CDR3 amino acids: CASREGLHQPQHF. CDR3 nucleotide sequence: TGTGCCAGCAGAGAGGGCCTCCATCAGCCCCAGCATTTT.

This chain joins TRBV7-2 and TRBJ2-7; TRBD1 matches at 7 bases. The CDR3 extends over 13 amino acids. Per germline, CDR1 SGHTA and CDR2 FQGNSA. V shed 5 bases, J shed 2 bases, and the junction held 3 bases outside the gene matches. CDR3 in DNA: TGTGCCAGCAGCCGGGACAGAGCCTACGAGCAGTACTTC. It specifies CASSRDRAYEQYF. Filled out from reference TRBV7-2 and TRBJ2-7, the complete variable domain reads GAGVSQSPSNKVTEKGKDVELRCDPISGHTALYWYRQSLGQGLEFLIYFQGNSAPDKSGLPSDRFSAERTGGSVSTLTIQRTQQEDSAVYLCASSRDRAYEQYFGPGTRLTVT.

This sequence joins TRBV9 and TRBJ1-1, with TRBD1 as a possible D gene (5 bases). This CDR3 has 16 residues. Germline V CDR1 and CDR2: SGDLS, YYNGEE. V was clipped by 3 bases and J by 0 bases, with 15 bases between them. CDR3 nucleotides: TGTGCCAGCAGCGCCCTGGGGGGTGGCGTGAACACTGAAGCTTTCTTT. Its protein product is CASSALGGGVNTEAFF.

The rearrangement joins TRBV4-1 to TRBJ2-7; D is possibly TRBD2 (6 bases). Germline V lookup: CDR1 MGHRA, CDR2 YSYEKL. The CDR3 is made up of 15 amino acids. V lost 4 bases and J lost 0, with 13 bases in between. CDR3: CASSPGLTTSYEQYF. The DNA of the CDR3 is TGCGCCAGCAGCCCGGGACTCACCACCTCCTACGAGCAGTACTTC.

CDR3 DNA sequence: TGTGCCACCCGGGGCAGTTTTAGCTCCTATAATTCACCCCTCCACTTT. Protein sequence: CATRGSFSSYNSPLHF. V is TRBV28 and J is TRBJ1-6, with a weak D call TRBD1 (5 bases). The CDR3 consists of 16 residues. V was clipped by 10 bases and J by 0 bases, with 16 bases between them. Germline CDR1 reads MDHEN; CDR2 reads SYDVKM.

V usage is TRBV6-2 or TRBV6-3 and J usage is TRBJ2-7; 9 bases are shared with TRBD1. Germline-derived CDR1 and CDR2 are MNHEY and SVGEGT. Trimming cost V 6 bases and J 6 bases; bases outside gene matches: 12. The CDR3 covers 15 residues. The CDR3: CASSHHRDRVGEQYF. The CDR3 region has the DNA TGTGCCAGCAGCCACCACCGGGACAGGGTGGGCGAGCAGTACTTC.

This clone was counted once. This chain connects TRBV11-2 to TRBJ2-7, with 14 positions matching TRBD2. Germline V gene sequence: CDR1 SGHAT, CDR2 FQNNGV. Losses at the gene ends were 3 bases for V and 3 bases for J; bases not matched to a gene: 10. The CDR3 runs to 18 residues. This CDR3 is CASSLRGLGLAGGYEQYF. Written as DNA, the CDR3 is TGTGCCAGCAGCTTGCGGGGGCTAGGACTAGCGGGGGGCTACGAGCAGTACTTC.

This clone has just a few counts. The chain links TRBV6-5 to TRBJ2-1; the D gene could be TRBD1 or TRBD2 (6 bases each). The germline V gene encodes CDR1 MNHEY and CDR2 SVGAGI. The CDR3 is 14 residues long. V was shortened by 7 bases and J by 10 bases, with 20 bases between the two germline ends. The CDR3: CASTRVGGRVEQFF. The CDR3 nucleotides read TGTGCCAGCACAAGAGTTGGGGGGCGGGTGGAGCAGTTCTTC.

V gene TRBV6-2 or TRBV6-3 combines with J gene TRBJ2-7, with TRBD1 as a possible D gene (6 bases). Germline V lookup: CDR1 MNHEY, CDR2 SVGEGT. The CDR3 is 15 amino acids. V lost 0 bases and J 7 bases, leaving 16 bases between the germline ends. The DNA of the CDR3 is TGTGCCAGCAGTTACTCCGGATACAGGGTTGGAGAGCAGTACTTC. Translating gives CASSYSGYRVGEQYF.

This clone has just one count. CDR3 in amino acids: CSARGQVEAFF. DNA of the CDR3: TGCAGTGCTAGAGGGCAGGTTGAAGCTTTCTTT. The chain employs TRBV20-1 and TRBJ1-1; D ambiguous. Trimming shortened V by 1 base and J by 7 bases, and 7 bases separated the two germline ends. The CDR3 length is 11 residues. Germline CDR1 reads DFQATT; CDR2 reads SNEGSKA (reference sequence).

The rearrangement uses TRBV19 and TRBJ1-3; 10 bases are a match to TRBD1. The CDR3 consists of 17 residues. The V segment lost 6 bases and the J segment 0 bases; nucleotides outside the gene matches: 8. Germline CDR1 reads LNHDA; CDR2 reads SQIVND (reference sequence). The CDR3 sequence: CASRPPGQGSSGNTIYF. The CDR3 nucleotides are TGTGCCAGTAGACCTCCGGGACAGGGGTCCTCTGGAAACACCATATATTTT.

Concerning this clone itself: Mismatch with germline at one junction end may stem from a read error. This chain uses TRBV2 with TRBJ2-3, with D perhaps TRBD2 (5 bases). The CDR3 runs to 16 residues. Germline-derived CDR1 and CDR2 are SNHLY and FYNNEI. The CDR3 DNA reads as TGTGCCAGCAGGGAAGAGCGCGGGTCCGTAGCCGGTACGCAGTATTTT. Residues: CASREERGSVAGTQYF.

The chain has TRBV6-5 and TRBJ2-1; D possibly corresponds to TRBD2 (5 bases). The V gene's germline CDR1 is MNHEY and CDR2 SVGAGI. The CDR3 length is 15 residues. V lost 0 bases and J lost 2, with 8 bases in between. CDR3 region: CASSYSGVPYNEQFF. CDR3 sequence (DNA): TGTGCCAGCAGTTACTCCGGGGTACCCTACAATGAGCAGTTCTTC.

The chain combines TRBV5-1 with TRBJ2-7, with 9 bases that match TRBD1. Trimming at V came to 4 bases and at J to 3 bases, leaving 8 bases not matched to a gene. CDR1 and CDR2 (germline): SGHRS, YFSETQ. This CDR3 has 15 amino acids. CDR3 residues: CASSPGQGLIYEQYF. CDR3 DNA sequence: TGCGCCAGCAGCCCTGGACAGGGGCTTATCTACGAGCAGTACTTC.

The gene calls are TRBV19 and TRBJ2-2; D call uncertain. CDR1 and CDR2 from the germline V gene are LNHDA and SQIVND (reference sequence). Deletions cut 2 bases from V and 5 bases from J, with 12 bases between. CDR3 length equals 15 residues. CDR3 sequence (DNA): TGTGCCAGTAGTATATTAGGGCAATCGACCGGGGAGCTGTTTTTT. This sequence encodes CASSILGQSTGELFF.

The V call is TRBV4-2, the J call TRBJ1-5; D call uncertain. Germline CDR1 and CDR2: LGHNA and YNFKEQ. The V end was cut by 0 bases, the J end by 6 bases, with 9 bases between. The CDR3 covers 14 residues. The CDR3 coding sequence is TGTGCCAGCAGCCAAGAAAAGGCGATTCAGCCCCAGCATTTT. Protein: CASSQEKAIQPQHF.

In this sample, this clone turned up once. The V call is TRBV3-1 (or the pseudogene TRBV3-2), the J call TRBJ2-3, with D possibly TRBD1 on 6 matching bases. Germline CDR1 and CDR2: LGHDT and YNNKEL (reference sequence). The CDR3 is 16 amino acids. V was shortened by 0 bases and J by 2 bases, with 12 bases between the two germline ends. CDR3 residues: CASSQDQGLNTDTQYF. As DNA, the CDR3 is TGTGCCAGCAGCCAAGATCAGGGGTTAAACACAGATACGCAGTATTTT.

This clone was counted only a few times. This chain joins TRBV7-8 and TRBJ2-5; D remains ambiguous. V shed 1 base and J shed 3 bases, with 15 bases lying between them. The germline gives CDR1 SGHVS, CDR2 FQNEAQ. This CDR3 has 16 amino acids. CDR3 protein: CASSLEPAPQKETQYF. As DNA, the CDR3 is TGTGCCAGCAGCTTAGAACCTGCGCCTCAAAAAGAGACCCAGTACTTC. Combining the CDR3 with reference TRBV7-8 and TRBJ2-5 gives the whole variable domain GAGVSQSPRYKVAKRGQDVALRCDPISGHVSLFWYQQALGQGPEFLTYFQNEAQLDKSGLPSDRFFAERPEGSVSTLKIQRTQQEDSAVYLCASSLEPAPQKETQYFGPGTRLLVL.

The CDR3: CASSTRTGGNEKLFF. CDR3 nucleotide sequence: TGCGCCAGCAGCACCCGGACAGGGGGGAATGAAAAACTGTTTTTT. The chain is built from TRBV5-1 and TRBJ1-4, with 10 bases fitting TRBD1. Germline values: CDR1 SGHRS, CDR2 YFSETQ. The CDR3 sequence is 15 residues long. V shed 4 bases and J 5 bases; nucleotides not matched to a gene: 5. The full variable domain, rest sourced from reference TRBV5-1 and TRBJ1-4, is KAGVTQTPRYLIKTRGQQVTLSCSPISGHRSVSWYQQTPGQGLQFLFEYFSETQRNKGNFPGRFSGRQFSNSRSEMNVSTLELGDSALYLCASSTRTGGNEKLFFGSGTQLSVL.

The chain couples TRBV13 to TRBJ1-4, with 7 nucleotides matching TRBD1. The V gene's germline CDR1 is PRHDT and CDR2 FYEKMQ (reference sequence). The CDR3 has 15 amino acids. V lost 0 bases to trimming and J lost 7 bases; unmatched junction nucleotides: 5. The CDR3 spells CASSLGRAGGEKLFF. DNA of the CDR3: TGTGCCAGCAGCTTAGGCCGGGCAGGGGGTGAAAAACTGTTTTTT.

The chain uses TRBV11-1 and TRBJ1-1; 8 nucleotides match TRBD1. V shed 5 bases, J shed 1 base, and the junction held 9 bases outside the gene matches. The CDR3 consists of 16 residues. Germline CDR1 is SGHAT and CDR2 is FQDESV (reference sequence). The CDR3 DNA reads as TGTGCCAGCAGCCCAGTCGGAGGACAGGGGAACACTGAAGCTTTCTTT. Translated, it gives CASSPVGGQGNTEAFF.

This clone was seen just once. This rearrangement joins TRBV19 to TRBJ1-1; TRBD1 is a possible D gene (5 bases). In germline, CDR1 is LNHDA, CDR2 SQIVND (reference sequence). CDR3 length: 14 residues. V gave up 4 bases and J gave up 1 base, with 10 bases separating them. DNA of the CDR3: TGTGCCAGTAGTACGGGGCAGGGGAACACTGAAGCTTTCTTT. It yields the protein CASSTGQGNTEAFF.